This T cell receptor (beta chain) was found in a study of blood T cell repertoires in COVID-19 (dated by TCRdb to the early 2020s). Background for the entire study: Collaborator samples came from the United States, Italy and Spain and covered acute and convalescent phases of COVID-19. The material from the prospective study consisted of cDNA or gDNA derived from T cells, B-cell-depleted T cells, or PBMCs. The dataset comprised deeply sampled blood TCRbeta repertoires from subjects exposed to, actively infected with, or recovered from COVID-19. The repertoires were released in a freely available public database intended as a resource for research on the immune response to SARS-CoV-2. Samples were obtained from the ongoing ImmuneRACE study (first 160 participants) and from 1,254 subjects provided by 6 global collaborators. A de-identified subject ID, COVID-19 status, age in years and sex were almost always included in the sample metadata. Where available, HLA class I and class II types were taken from metadata supplied by the sample provider and were not determined by assay-based typing. What the study reported, not specific to this receptor: The amount of clinical and demographic metadata varied by source and participant and was provided uncurated.

The immunoSEQ Assay, a bias-controlled multiplex PCR, was used to amplify TCRbeta CDR3 regions from genomic DNA. The source study handled its data this way. Within the assay, amplification of reference gene primers was used to estimate how many nucleated cells each sample contained. To quantify the absolute abundance of each unique TCRbeta CDR3 rearrangement, sequence reads were collapsed and filtered. Productive Simpson clonality was computed per sample as the square root of Simpson's diversity index over productive rearrangements. What TCRdb holds here is the immuneACCESS table cut down to in-frame rearrangements. Part of the clones is not present; checked against another copy, under half of the missing clones reflect an unresolved V gene, and the others are unexplained. V, J and clone size are taken as reported in that table, and D and trimming were inferred from the DNA itself. Counted in this sample were 200,000 to 250,000 clones; about 90% of them appeared once. The ten largest clones take up about 1.9% of the sample.

From a lookup of the germline V gene, CDR1 and CDR2 are SGDLS and YYNGEE. The junction shows trimming of 2 bases on V and 1 base on J, and the gene matches do not reach 6 bases of it. There are 16 amino acids in the CDR3, from cysteine to phenylalanine inclusive. The entry retains the CDR3 DNA only, 48 bases that are in frame from base 1. About this clone: This clone's antigen is unknown. No base quality information exists; no much larger clone differs at one position.

Enrolling through a virtual design, the prospective study's participants ranged in age from roughly 18 to 95 years and lived across 24 United States geographic areas. In the prospective study, participants were assigned to cohorts based on the clinical history participants reported in a screening survey and a study questionnaire. ImmuneRACE Cohort 3 recovered participants were defined by two consecutive negative NP/OP PCR tests, healthcare professional clearance, or symptom resolution. In the prospective study, mobile phlebotomists collected whole blood, serum and a nasopharyngeal or oropharyngeal swab from each participant. Prospective study participants could optionally give additional blood draws and questionnaires over an approximately two-month period. Before DNA extraction, prospective study blood samples were shipped either frozen or at room temperature.

Sequenced input: PBMCs or T cells enriched from blood (not recorded which). The chain joins TRBV9 to TRBJ1-1; TRBD1 lines up with 9 middle nucleotides. This sequence was found in a young woman who had recovered from COVID-19. The DNA is as follows: TGTGCCAGCAGCGTTGGGACAGGGAAACCGAACACTGAAGCTTTCTTT. Translated, this gives CASSVGTGKPNTEAFF.